The 15 T cell receptor beta chains below come from one sample, sequenced in a study of metastatic and nonmetastatic thyroid tumors (dated by TCRdb to the early 2020s). None of the patients had been given any treatment before thyroid surgery. Library method: PCR. The listed sequencing device is Illumina HiSeq 4000. TCRdb's own reprocessing of the public reads used fastp at Q25 and MiXCR and kept productive beta chains. The sample table shows thousands of clones, and 22% are seen once. The ten biggest clones cover around a fifth of the sample. The material sequenced was tumor tissue. The receptors were gathered from a male donor with papillary thyroid cancer or a benign thyroid nodule (not recorded which). Some clones in this sample may be carry-over from other donors' samples.

This clone has a count of ten or more. The chain uses TRBV5-8 and TRBJ2-5; D is unresolved. The V end lost 4 bases, the J end lost 4 bases, and 11 bases lay between the germline ends. This CDR3 has 13 residues. Germline CDR1 and CDR2: SGHTS and YDEGEE. The CDR3 is CASSPFSLETQYF. The CDR3 nucleotides read TGTGCCAGCAGCCCTTTCAGTTTAGAGACCCAGTACTTC.

This clone was seen a handful of times. The chain has TRBV28 and TRBJ1-1, with D tentatively TRBD1 (5 bases). The CDR3 has 14 residues. Per the germline V gene, CDR1 is MDHEN and CDR2 is SYDVKM. The V and J ends lost 6 bases and 1 base respectively, with 12 bases between them. CDR3 region: CASRMQGPNTEAFF. The CDR3 coding sequence is TGTGCCAGCAGGATGCAGGGACCGAACACTGAAGCTTTCTTT.

This clone was counted ten times or more. J is TRBJ1-2 and V is TRBV29-1; 8 bases are a match to TRBD1. Germline CDR1 is SQVTM and CDR2 is ANQGSEA. The CDR3 extends over 15 amino acids. With 6 bases clipped from V and 6 bases from J, the junction kept 15 bases outside the gene matches. CDR3 DNA: TGCAGCGTCCGCGAGCAGGGGGCGCTTTATCATGGCTACACCTTC. As protein: CSVREQGALYHGYTF.

This clone showed up many times. The rearrangement links TRBV5-1 to TRBJ2-6; D gene unclear. The germline CDR1 and CDR2 sequences are SGHRS and YFSETQ. Deletions cut 0 bases from V and 0 bases from J, with 4 bases between. CDR3 length: 15 amino acids. CDR3 bases: TGCGCCAGCAGCTTGGAGGACTCTGGGGCCAACGTCCTGACTTTC. Translation gives CASSLEDSGANVLTF.

The J gene is TRBJ2-3, the V gene TRBV2; 11 bases agree with TRBD2. V dropped 6 bases and J dropped 5; count of bases not matched to a gene: 7. The germline V gene encodes CDR1 SNHLY and CDR2 FYNNEI. The CDR3 extends over 15 amino acids. The CDR3 DNA follows: TGTGCCAGCAGGCCACGACTAGCGGGGTTAGATACGCAGTATTTT. This codes for CASRPRLAGLDTQYF.

This clone was picked up a small number of times. The rearrangement links TRBV27 to TRBJ2-7, with D possibly called TRBD1 or TRBD2 (5 bases each). From germline, CDR1 is MNHEY and CDR2 SMNVEV (reference sequence). The CDR3 covers 14 residues. Trimming removed 2 bases at V and 5 bases at J, with 13 bases between. The CDR3 DNA follows: TGTGCCAGCAGTTTAAGAGGGGTGGGAGACGAGCAGTACTTC. Translating it yields CASSLRGVGDEQYF.

The chain links TRBV27 to TRBJ2-3; 7 bases agree with TRBD2. This CDR3 contains 15 residues. After removal of 6 bases from V and 2 bases from J, the junction contained 8 bases not matched to a gene. The germline V gene has CDR1 MNHEY and CDR2 SMNVEV (reference sequence). CDR3 in amino acids: CASSPLAWNTDTQYF. The CDR3, as DNA: TGTGCCAGCAGCCCACTAGCGTGGAACACAGATACGCAGTATTTT.

J is TRBJ2-7 and V is TRBV2; 10 bases agree with TRBD2. J gave up 6 bases and V 2 bases, and 10 bases lay outside the gene matches. This CDR3 has 16 residues. CDR1 is SNHLY and CDR2 is FYNNEI in the germline V gene. CDR3 in amino acids: CASSELQQREGCEQYF. CDR3 nucleotide sequence: TGTGCCAGCAGTGAATTACAGCAGCGGGAGGGCTGCGAGCAGTACTTC. The full variable domain, in which reference TRBV2 and TRBJ2-7 provide the parts outside the CDR3, is EPEVTQTPSHQVTQMGQEVILRCVPISNHLYFYWYRQILGQKVEFLVSFYNNEISEKSEIFDDQFSVERPDGSNFTLKIRSTKLEDSAMYFCASSELQQREGCEQYFGPGTRLTVT.

This clone was picked up a small number of times. CDR3 sequence: CASRDRYGYTF. CDR3 nucleotides: TGTGCCAGCAGGGACAGGTATGGCTACACCTTC. The chain has TRBV28 and TRBJ1-2, with 7 positions matching TRBD1. V was clipped by 6 bases and J by 5 bases; unmatched bases: 0. The CDR3 totals 11 residues. Germline lookup yields CDR1 MDHEN and CDR2 SYDVKM.

This clone came up many times. The rearrangement links TRBV4-1 to TRBJ1-6; 8 bases fit TRBD1. Germline V gives CDR1 MGHRA, CDR2 YSYEKL. J gave up 2 bases and V 7 bases, and 4 bases lay outside the gene matches. The CDR3 has 15 residues. CDR3 residues: CASNPGGAYNSPLHF. The CDR3 nucleotides are TGCGCCAGCAACCCAGGGGGCGCCTATAATTCACCCCTCCACTTT.

On this clone itself: This specimen includes other DNA sequences encoding the same CDR3. CDR3 protein: CASSILGGQETQYF. The CDR3 bases are TGTGCCAGTAGTATCTTGGGCGGACAGGAGACCCAGTACTTC. The chain uses TRBV19 and TRBJ2-5; the D gene is possibly TRBD1 (6 bases). Looked up from germline, CDR1 is LNHDA and CDR2 is SQIVND (reference sequence). The CDR3 is 14 residues long. With 3 bases removed from V and 5 bases from J, the gap between germline ends came to 13 bases.

This sequence joins TRBV6-1 and TRBJ2-2; TRBD2 matches at 7 bases. Germline assignment: CDR1 MNHNS and CDR2 SASEGT. The CDR3 totals 16 residues. The J segment lost 4 bases and the V segment lost 6 bases, leaving 11 bases of the junction unmatched. The CDR3, as DNA: TGTGCCAGCAGCCCCCCCTTGGGCGGGAGCACCGGGGAGCTGTTTTTT. This gives the protein CASSPPLGGSTGELFF.

This clone has ten or more counts. The chain has TRBV5-1 and TRBJ2-2; a possible D gene is TRBD2 (5 bases). The CDR3 extends over 18 amino acids. Germline V gene data show CDR1 as SGHRS and CDR2 as YFSETQ. Trimming took 4 bases from V and 1 from J, leaving 20 bases between them. The CDR3 nucleotides read TGCGCCAGCAGCACGGGCCGGGGTTACACCGTGAACACCGGGGAGCTGTTTTTT. The encoded protein is CASSTGRGYTVNTGELFF.

The gene calls are TRBV19 and TRBJ2-7; TRBD2 might be the D (5 bases). V was clipped by 1 base and J by 0 bases, with 10 bases between them. Germline assignment: CDR1 LNHDA and CDR2 SQIVND (reference sequence). The CDR3 runs to 15 residues. The CDR3, as DNA: TGTGCCAGTAGTATAGTGGGCGGGCCCTCCTACGAGCAGTACTTC. It translates to CASSIVGGPSYEQYF.

This clone was seen a handful of times. The genes are TRBV28 and TRBJ2-5; 8 bases are a match to TRBD1. The V and J ends lost 6 bases and 7 bases, in that order; junction bases with no gene match: 7. The CDR3 is 13 residues long. Germline CDR1 and CDR2: MDHEN and SYDVKM. In DNA, the CDR3 is TGTGCCAGCAGCAATACAGGGGGGATGACCCAGTACTTC. As protein: CASSNTGGMTQYF.